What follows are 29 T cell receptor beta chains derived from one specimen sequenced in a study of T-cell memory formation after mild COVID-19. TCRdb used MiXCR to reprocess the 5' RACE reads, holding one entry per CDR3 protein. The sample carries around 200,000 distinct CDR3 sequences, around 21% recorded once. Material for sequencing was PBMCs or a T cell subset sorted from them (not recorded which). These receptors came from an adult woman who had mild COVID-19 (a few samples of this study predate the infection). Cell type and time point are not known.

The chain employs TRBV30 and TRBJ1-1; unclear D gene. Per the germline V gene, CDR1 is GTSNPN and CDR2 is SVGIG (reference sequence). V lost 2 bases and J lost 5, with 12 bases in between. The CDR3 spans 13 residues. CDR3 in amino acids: CAWSPGPFTEAFF. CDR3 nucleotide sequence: TGTGCCTGGAGTCCCGGACCCTTTACTGAAGCTTTCTTT. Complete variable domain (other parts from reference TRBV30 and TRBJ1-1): SQTIHQWPATLVQPVGSPLSLECTVEGTSNPNLYWYRQAAGRGLQLLFYSVGIGQISSEVPQNLSASRPQDRQFILSSKKLLLSDSGFYLCAWSPGPFTEAFFGQGTRLTVV.

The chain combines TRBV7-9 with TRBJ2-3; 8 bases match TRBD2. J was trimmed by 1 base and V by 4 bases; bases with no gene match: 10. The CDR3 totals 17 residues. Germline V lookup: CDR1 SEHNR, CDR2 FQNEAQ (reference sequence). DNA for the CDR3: TGTGCCAGCAGCTCCCCCGGGGGGGCCATAGGCACAGATACGCAGTATTTT. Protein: CASSSPGGAIGTDTQYF.

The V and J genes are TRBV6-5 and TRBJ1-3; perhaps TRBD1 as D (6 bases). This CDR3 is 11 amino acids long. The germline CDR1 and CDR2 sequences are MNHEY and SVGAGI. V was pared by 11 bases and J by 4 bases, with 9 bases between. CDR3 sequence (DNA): TGTGCCTCGAGGGGGGGAAACACCATATATTTT. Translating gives CASRGGNTIYF.

CDR3: CASSKRQGENTEAFF. In DNA form, the CDR3 reads TGTGCCAGCAGCAAGAGACAGGGGGAGAACACTGAAGCTTTCTTT. The chain couples TRBV7-9 to TRBJ1-1, with 9 positions matching TRBD1. Per germline, CDR1 SEHNR and CDR2 FQNEAQ (reference sequence). V lost 5 bases to trimming and J lost 1 base; unmatched junction nucleotides: 5. CDR3 length: 15 amino acids.

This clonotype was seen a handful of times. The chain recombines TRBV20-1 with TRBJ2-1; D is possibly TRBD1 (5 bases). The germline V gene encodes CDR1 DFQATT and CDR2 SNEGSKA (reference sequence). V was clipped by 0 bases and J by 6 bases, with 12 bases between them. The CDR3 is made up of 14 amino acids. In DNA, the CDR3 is TGCAGTGCTAGAGATGACCAGGGCTCCAATGAGCAGTTCTTC. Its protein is CSARDDQGSNEQFF.

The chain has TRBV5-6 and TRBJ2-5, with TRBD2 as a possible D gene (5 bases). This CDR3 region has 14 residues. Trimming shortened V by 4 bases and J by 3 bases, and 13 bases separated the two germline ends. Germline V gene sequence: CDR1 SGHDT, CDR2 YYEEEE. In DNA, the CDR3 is TGTGCCAGCAGCGGGGTGAGGGATGAAGAGACCCAGTACTTC. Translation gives CASSGVRDEETQYF.

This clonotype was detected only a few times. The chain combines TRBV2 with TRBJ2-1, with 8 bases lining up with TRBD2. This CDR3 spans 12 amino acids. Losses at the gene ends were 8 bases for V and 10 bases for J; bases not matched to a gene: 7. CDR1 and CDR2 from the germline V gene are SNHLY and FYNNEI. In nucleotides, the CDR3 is TGTGCCAGCGGGGCTAGCGGGTACGAGCAGTTCTTC. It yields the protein CASGASGYEQFF.

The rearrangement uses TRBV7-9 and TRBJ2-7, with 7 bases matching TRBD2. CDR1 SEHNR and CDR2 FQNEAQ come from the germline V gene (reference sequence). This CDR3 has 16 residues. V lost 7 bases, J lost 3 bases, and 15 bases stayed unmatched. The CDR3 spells CASTRGAGVLVYEQYF. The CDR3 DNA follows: TGTGCCAGCACCCGAGGGGCGGGAGTGTTAGTCTACGAGCAGTACTTC.

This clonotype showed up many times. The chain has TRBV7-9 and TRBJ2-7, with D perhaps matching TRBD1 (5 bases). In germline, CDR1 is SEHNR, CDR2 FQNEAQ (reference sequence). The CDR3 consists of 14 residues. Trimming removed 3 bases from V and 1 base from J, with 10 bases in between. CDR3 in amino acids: CASSFEDTSYEQYF. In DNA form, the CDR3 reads TGTGCCAGCAGCTTCGAGGACACATCCTACGAGCAGTACTTC.

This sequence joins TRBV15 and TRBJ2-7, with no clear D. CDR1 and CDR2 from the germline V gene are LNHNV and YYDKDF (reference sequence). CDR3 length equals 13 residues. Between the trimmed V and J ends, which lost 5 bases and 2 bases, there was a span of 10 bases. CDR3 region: CATSPMDPYEQYF. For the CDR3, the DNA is TGTGCCACCAGCCCGATGGACCCCTACGAGCAGTACTTC.

The chain's CDR3 is CASSWDTGDSYEQYF. CDR3 nucleotide sequence: TGCGCCAGCAGCTGGGATACTGGGGACAGCTACGAGCAGTACTTC. The chain links TRBV5-1 to TRBJ2-7, with 7 bases aligning to TRBD1. Germline CDR1 reads SGHRS; CDR2 reads YFSETQ. V shed 3 bases, J shed 3 bases, and the junction held 9 bases outside the gene matches. The CDR3 runs 15 residues.

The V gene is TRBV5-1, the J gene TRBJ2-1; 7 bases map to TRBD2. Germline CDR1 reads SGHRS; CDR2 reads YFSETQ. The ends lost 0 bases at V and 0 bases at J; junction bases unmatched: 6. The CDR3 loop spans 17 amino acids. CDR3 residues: CASSLEGSGYSYNEQFF. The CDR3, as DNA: TGCGCCAGCAGCTTGGAGGGTAGCGGGTACTCCTACAATGAGCAGTTCTTC.

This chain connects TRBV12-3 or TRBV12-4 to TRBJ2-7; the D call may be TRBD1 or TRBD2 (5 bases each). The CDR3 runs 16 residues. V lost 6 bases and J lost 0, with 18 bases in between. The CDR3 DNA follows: TGTGCCAGCAGCAGGGACCGCAGCATTCTCTCCTACGAGCAGTACTTC. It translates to CASSRDRSILSYEQYF.

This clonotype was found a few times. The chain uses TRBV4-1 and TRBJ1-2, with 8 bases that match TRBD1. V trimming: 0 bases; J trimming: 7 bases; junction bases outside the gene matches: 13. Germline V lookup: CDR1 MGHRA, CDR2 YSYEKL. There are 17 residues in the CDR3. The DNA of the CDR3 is TGCGCCAGCAGCCAAGAACTGTTCCTAGGACAGGGAGGTGGCTACACCTTC. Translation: CASSQELFLGQGGGYTF.

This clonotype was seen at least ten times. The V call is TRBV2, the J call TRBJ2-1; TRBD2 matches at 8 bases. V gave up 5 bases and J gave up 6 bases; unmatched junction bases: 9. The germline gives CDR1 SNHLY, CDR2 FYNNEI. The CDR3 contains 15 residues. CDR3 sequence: CASSLVGTSGNEQFF. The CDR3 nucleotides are TGTGCCAGCAGTCTTGTCGGAACTAGCGGCAATGAGCAGTTCTTC.

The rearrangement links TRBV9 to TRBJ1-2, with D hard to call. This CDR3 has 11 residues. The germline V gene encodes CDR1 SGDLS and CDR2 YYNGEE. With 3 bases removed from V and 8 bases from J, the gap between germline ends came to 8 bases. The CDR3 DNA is TGTGCCAGCAGCGACATGGGCGGCTACACCTTC. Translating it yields CASSDMGGYTF. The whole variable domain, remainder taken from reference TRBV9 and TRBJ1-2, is DSGVTQTPKHLITATGQRVTLRCSPRSGDLSVYWYQQSLDQGLQFLIQYYNGEERAKGNILERFSAQQFPDLHSELNLSSLELGDSALYFCASSDMGGYTFGSGTRLTVV.

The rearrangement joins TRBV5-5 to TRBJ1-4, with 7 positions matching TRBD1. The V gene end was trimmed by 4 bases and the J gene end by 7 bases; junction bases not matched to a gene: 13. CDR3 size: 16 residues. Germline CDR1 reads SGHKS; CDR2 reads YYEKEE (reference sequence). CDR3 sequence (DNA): TGTGCCAGCAGCCCACTCGTCGGCAGGGGGTTTGAAAAACTGTTTTTT. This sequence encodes CASSPLVGRGFEKLFF.

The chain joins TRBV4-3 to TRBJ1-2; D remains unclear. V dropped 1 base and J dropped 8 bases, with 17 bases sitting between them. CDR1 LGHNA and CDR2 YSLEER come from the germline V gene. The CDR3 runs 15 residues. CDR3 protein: CASSQGLGSGRGYTF. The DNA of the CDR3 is TGCGCCAGCAGCCAAGGACTGGGCTCGGGGAGGGGCTACACCTTC.

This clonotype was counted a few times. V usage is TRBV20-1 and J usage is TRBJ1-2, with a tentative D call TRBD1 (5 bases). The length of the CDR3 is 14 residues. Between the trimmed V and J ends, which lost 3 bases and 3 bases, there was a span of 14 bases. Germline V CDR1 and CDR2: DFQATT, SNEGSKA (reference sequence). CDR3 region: CSASTPGIYYGYTF. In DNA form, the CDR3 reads TGCAGTGCTAGTACGCCAGGGATCTACTATGGCTACACCTTC.

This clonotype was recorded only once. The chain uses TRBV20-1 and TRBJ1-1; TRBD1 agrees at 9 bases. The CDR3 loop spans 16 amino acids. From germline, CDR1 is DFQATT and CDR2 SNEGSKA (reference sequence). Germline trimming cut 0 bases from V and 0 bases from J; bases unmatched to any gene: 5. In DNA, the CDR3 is TGCAGTGCTAGAGATCGAACAGGGGGCATGAACACTGAAGCTTTCTTT. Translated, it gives CSARDRTGGMNTEAFF.

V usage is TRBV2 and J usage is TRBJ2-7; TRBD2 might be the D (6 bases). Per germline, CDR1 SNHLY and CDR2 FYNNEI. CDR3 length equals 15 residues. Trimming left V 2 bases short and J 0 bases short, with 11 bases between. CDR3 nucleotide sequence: TGTGCCAGCAGTGAATCTGGGGGGAACTCCTACGAGCAGTACTTC. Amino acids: CASSESGGNSYEQYF.

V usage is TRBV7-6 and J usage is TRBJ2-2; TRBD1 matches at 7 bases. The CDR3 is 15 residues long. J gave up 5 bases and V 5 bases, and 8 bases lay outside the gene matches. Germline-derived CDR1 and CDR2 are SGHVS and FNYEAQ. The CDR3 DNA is TGTGCCAGCAGCCCGGGGACAGACATTACCGGGGAGCTGTTTTTT. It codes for CASSPGTDITGELFF.

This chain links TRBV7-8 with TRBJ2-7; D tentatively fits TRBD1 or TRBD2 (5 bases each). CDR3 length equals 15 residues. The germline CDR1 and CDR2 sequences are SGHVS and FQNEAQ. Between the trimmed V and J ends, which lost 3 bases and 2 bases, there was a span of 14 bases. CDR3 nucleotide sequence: TGTGCCAGCAGCTTTACCGGGACCTGGCCCTACGAGCAGTACTTC. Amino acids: CASSFTGTWPYEQYF.

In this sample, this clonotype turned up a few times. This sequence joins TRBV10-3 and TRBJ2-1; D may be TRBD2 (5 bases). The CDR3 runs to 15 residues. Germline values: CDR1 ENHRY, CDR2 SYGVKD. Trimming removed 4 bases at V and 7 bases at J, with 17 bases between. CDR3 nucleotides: TGTGCCATCAGTGTCGCATGGATTGGGAGAAATGAGCAGTTCTTC. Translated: CAISVAWIGRNEQFF.

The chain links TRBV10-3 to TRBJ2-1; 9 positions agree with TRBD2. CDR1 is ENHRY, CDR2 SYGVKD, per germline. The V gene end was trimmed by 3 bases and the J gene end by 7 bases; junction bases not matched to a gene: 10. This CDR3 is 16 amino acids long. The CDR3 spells CAISDFSGSRRNEQFF. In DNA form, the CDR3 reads TGTGCCATCAGTGATTTTAGCGGGAGTAGGAGGAATGAGCAGTTCTTC.

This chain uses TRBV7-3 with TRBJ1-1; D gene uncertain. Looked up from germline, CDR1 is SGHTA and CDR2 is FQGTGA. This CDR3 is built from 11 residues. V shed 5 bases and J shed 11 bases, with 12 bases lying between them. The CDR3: CASSAGDVAFF. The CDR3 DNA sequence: TGTGCCAGCAGCGCGGGAGATGTGGCTTTCTTT.

The CDR3 is CASSQTGTSGYEQYF. The CDR3 DNA sequence: TGTGCCAGCAGCCAGACCGGGACTAGCGGTTACGAGCAGTACTTC. This chain joins TRBV4-2 and TRBJ2-7; 11 nucleotides agree with TRBD2. Germline lookup yields CDR1 LGHNA and CDR2 YNFKEQ. The CDR3 consists of 15 residues. V was pared by 3 bases and J by 4 bases, with 5 bases of the junction left unmatched.

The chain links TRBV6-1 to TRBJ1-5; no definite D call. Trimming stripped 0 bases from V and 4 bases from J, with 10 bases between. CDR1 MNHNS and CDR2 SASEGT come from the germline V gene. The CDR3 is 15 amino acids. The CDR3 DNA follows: TGTGCCAGCAGTGAAGCGGATGGGCGTAATCAGCCCCAGCATTTT. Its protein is CASSEADGRNQPQHF.

The CDR3 here is CASSSGQVDEKLFF. CDR3 bases: TGTGCCAGCAGCTCAGGACAGGTGGATGAAAAACTGTTTTTT. The rearrangement links TRBV9 to TRBJ1-4, with 7 nucleotides matching TRBD1. V shed 4 bases and J 6 bases; nucleotides not matched to a gene: 6. This CDR3 is built from 14 residues. Germline CDR1 reads SGDLS; CDR2 reads YYNGEE.